This T cell receptor (beta chain) was found in a study of CD4+ T cells in melanoma. Study outcomes and limitations: A reported correlation linked neoantigen-specific CD4+ T cells to CD8+, macrophage and B cell function. Diverse differentiation states were reported for melanoma neoantigen-specific CD4+ T cells.

This clone occurred once. Antigen unknown. Assay: immunoSEQ multiplex PCR; the TCRdb copy retains only in-frame clones and omits some. This repertoire shows about 10,000 clones, roughly 62% found once; its top ten account for around 14%. The CDR3 runs to 16 residues. CDR1 SGHTA and CDR2 FQGTGA come from the germline V gene. V trimming: 5 bases; J trimming: 6 bases; junction bases outside the gene matches: 14. The chain combines TRBV7-3 with TRBJ2-3; 7 bases agree with TRBD2. Sequenced input: cells from a culture (not recorded whether cultured in vitro). The receptor comes from a human donor with melanoma. The CDR3 here is CASSPAGGAGHDTQYF. DNA of the CDR3: TGTGCCAGCAGCCCCGCCGGGGGAGCGGGGCACGATACGCAGTATTTT. The complete variable domain, with remaining parts taken from reference TRBV7-3 and TRBJ2-3, reads GAGVSQTPSNKVTEKGKYVELRCDPISGHTALYWYRQSLGQGPEFLIYFQGTGAADDSGLPNDRFFAVRPEGSVSTLKIQRTERGDSAVYLCASSPAGGAGHDTQYFGPGTRLTVL.